The sequence of this T cell receptor (beta chain) was determined in a study of CD8 T cells in ankylosing spondylitis. The CDR3 runs to 14 residues. Germline V gives CDR1 ENHRY, CDR2 SYGVKD. V was trimmed by 5 bases and J by 0 bases, leaving 11 bases between them. Study results and caveats: Matched synovial fluid from ankylosing spondylitis patients was reported to be enriched for disease-linked clones. Clones linked to disease, bearing a CD8+ phenotype, were relatively rare in peripheral blood. A TCR beta motif made of fewer than ten highly homologous variants seemed typical of ankylosing spondylitis blood.

This clonotype has a count of ten or more. Its specificity is unknown. Quantitative 5'-RACE with molecular barcodes was used to make the TCR beta libraries. TCRdb re-derived calls from the 5' RACE reads in MiXCR, one entry per CDR3 protein. The sample lists more than 650,000 distinct CDR3 sequences; 10% to 15% were seen once. Sequenced input: blood, either unsorted or a sorted T cell fraction (not recorded which). V and J are TRBV10-3 and TRBJ2-7, with D possibly TRBD2 on 6 matching bases. The clonotype comes from a male donor with ankylosing spondylitis. The CDR3 spells CAISRDGSSYEQYF. The CDR3 nucleotides are TGTGCCATCAGTAGGGACGGGAGCTCCTACGAGCAGTACTTC.